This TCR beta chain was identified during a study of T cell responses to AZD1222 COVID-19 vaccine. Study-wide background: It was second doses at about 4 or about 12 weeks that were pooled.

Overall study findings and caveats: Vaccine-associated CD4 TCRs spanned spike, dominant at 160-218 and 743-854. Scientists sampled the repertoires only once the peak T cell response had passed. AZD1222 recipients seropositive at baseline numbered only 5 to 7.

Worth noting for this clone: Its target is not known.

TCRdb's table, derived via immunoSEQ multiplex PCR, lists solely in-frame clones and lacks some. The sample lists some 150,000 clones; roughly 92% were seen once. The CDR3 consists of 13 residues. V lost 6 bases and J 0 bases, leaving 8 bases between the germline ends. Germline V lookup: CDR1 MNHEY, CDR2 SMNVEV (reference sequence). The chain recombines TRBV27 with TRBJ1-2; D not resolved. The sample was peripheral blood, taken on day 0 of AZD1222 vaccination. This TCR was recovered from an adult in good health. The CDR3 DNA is TGTGCCAGCAGGAACACGGCTAACTATGGCTACACCTTC. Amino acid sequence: CASRNTANYGYTF.